This T cell receptor beta chain was captured in a study of T-cell memory formation after mild COVID-19. General study points: Clones that contracted from day 15 to 85 were balanced CD4/CD8, while later expanders leaned CD4+.

Trimming removed 4 bases from V and 8 bases from J; junction bases left unmatched: 6. CDR3 size: 14 residues. Germline V gene sequence: CDR1 LGHDT, CDR2 YNNKEL (reference sequence). A word on this clonotype: The antigen remains unidentified.

5'RACE primed at constant segments yielded TCR alpha and TCR beta cDNA libraries bearing sample barcodes and UMIs. TCRdb fed the 5' RACE reads into MiXCR, producing one record per CDR3 protein. Altogether about 470,000 distinct CDR3 sequences are present, approximately 25% being singletons, with the ten largest covering around 13%. This clonotype originated in an adult woman who had mild COVID-19 (a few samples of this study predate the infection). Cell type and time point are not known. V and J are TRBV3-1 and TRBJ2-2; TRBD2 matches at 8 bases. The sequencing sample was made of PBMCs or a T cell subset sorted from them (not recorded which). Written as DNA, the CDR3 is TGTGCCAGCAGCCGGTTTAGCGGGGCGGGGGAGCTGTTTTTT. The encoded protein is CASSRFSGAGELFF.